This T cell receptor (beta chain) was identified in a study of T cells in Graves' hyperthyroidism and ophthalmopathy. Lactation, pregnancy, other autoimmune disease or uncontrolled infection led to exclusion of patients. This CDR3 has 16 residues. CDR1 and CDR2 (germline): SGDLS, YYNGEE. With 0 bases removed from V and 7 bases from J, the gap between germline ends came to 19 bases. The TCR beta CDR3 regions underwent amplification using RNA transcripts as the source. Primed by the HTBI set, a first-round RT-PCR was run on the TCR CDR3. TCRdb reprocessed the multiplex PCR reads via MiXCR and lists one record per CDR3 protein. This sample yields hundreds of thousands of distinct CDR3 sequences, of which 15% to 20% are seen a single time; approximately 50% belongs to the top ten.

Sequenced: blood. The origin of this receptor is a man aged 35 to 55 with Graves' ophthalmopathy. The chain uses TRBV9 and TRBJ1-2; D not resolved. The CDR3 DNA sequence: TGTGCCAGCAGCGTAGAGGCGACCCACCTGGGCAGTGGCTACACCTTC. Translating it yields CASSVEATHLGSGYTF.